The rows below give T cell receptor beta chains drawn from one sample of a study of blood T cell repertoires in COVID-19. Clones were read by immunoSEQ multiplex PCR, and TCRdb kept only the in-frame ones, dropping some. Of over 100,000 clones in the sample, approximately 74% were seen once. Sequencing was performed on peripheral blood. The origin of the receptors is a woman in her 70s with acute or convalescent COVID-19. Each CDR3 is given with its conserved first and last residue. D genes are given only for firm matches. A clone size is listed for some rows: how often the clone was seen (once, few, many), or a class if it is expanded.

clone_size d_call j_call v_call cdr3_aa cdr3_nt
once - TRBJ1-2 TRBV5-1 CASSPGYYGYTF TGCGCCAGCAGCCCGGGTTACTATGGCTACACCTTC
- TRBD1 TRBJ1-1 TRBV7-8 CASSPKTGGVAEAFF TGTGCCAGCAGCCCTAAGACAGGGGGAGTAGCTGAAGCTTTCTTT
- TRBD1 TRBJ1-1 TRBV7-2 CASSFLGQGRRAFF TGTGCCAGCAGCTTTCTCGGACAGGGTCGCCGAGCTTTCTTT
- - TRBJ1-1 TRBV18 CASSTTVNTEAFF TGTGCCAGCTCAACGACAGTTAACACTGAAGCTTTCTTT
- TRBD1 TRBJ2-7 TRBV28 CASSASILRDRGSYEQYF TGTGCCAGCAGTGCTTCAATCCTCCGGGACAGGGGTTCATACGAGCAGTACTTC
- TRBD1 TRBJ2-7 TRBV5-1 CASSTGQGIYEQYF TGCGCCAGCAGCACTGGACAGGGAATCTACGAGCAGTACTTC
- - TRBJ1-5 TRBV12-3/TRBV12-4 CASSTQGTQPQHF TGTGCCAGCAGTACCCAGGGGACTCAGCCCCAGCATTTT
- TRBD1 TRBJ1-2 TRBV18 CASSRDREDGYTF TGTGCCAGCTCACGGGACAGGGAGGATGGCTACACCTTC
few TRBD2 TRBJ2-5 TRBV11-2 CASSPRTSGGAKETQYF TGTGCCAGCAGTCCACGGACTAGCGGGGGGGCTAAAGAGACCCAGTACTTC
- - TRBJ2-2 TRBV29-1 CSVPSPGNTGELFF TGCAGCGTCCCGTCGCCAGGGAACACCGGGGAGCTGTTTTTT
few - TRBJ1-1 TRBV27 CASSPRGKNTEAFF TGTGCCAGCAGTCCCCGAGGGAAGAACACTGAAGCTTTCTTT
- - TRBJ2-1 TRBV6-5 CASSGESSYNEQFF TGTGCCAGCAGCGGGGAGAGCTCCTACAATGAGCAGTTCTTC
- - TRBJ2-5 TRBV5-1 CASSLSGQPLQETQYF TGCGCCAGCAGCCTGTCAGGGCAGCCCCTCCAAGAGACCCAGTACTTC
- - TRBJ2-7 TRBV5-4 CASSFQDEQYF TGTGCCAGCAGCTTTCAGGACGAGCAGTACTTC
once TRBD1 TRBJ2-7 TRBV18 CASSRGDREVDEQYF TGTGCCAGCTCACGTGGGGACAGGGAGGTCGACGAGCAGTACTTC
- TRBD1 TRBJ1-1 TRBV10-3 CAIRGQGGNTEAFF TGTGCCATCCGGGGACAGGGGGGGAACACTGAAGCTTTCTTT
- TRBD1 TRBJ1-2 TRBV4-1 CASSQQITGVNYGYTF TGCGCCAGCAGCCAGCAAATAACAGGGGTCAATTATGGCTACACCTTC
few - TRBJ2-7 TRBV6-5 CASSLDRVSYEQYF TGTGCCAGCAGCCTGGACAGAGTAAGCTACGAGCAGTACTTC
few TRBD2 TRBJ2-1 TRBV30 CAWRGGGLAGGPTVYNEQFF TGTGCCTGGAGGGGGGGTGGGCTAGCGGGAGGGCCGACGGTATACAATGAGCAGTTCTTC
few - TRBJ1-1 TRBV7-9 CASSFTPEAFF TGTGCCAGCAGCTTTACACCAGAAGCTTTCTTT
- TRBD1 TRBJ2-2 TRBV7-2 CASSLFQGAAIGELFF TGTGCCAGCAGCCTCTTTCAGGGGGCGGCGATCGGGGAGCTGTTTTTT
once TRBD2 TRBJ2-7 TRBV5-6 CASSSLGGRALYEQYF TGTGCCAGCAGCTCCCTGGGCGGGAGGGCCTTGTACGAGCAGTACTTC
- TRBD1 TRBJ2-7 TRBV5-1 CASSSRDRLYEQYF TGCGCCAGCAGCTCACGGGACAGACTCTACGAGCAGTACTTC
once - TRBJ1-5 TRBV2 CASSVGGFNQPQHF TGTGCCAGCAGTGTTGGCGGCTTCAATCAGCCCCAGCATTTT
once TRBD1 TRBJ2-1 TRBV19 CASSIPGQGGEQFF TGTGCCAGTAGTATTCCGGGACAGGGGGGTGAGCAGTTCTTC
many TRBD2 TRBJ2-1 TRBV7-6 CASSTSGGATNEQFF TGTGCCAGCAGCACGAGCGGGGGGGCCACCAATGAGCAGTTCTTC